The rows below give T cell receptor beta chains drawn from one sample of a study of blood T cell repertoires in COVID-19. This table comes from immunoSEQ multiplex PCR, and its TCRdb copy is limited to in-frame clones, with some not included. Among around 120,000 clones listed, around 86% were seen once. The sequenced material came from peripheral blood. The receptors shown here come from a man aged 40-55 years with active or convalescent COVID-19. The CDR3 runs from the conserved cysteine through the conserved F or W. A D gene is named only where the DNA matches it firmly. Expanded clones are given a class, and other clones once, few, many or no size at all.

V: TRBV9
size: NA
D: NA
J: TRBJ2-3
CDR3: CASSVGGQGGDTQYF
DNA: TGTGCCAGCAGCGTAGGTGGACAAGGGGGAGATACGCAGTATTTT

V: TRBV7-2
size: few
D: TRBD2
J: TRBJ2-1
CDR3: CASSPFPAGGEHNEQFF
DNA: TGTGCCAGCAGCCCCTTTCCAGCGGGGGGGGAACACAATGAGCAGTTCTTC

V: TRBV2
size: few
D: TRBD2
J: TRBJ2-3
CDR3: CASSDVPAGGTDTQYF
DNA: TGTGCCAGCAGTGACGTTCCAGCGGGGGGCACAGATACGCAGTATTTT

V: TRBV2
size: NA
D: TRBD1
J: TRBJ1-4
CDR3: CAGQRTGTNEKLFF
DNA: TGTGCCGGGCAAAGGACAGGGACTAATGAAAAACTGTTTTTT

V: TRBV10-3
size: NA
D: NA
J: TRBJ2-6
CDR3: CAISVQGGSGANVLTF
DNA: TGTGCCATCAGTGTACAGGGGGGGTCCGGGGCCAACGTCCTGACTTTC

V: TRBV4-2
size: NA
D: NA
J: TRBJ2-7
CDR3: CASSPRDTASYEQYF
DNA: TGTGCCAGCAGTCCCCGGGACACGGCCTCCTACGAGCAGTACTTC

V: TRBV10-2
size: NA
D: NA
J: TRBJ1-2
CDR3: CASRPPPGAYLYGYTF
DNA: TGCGCCAGCAGACCACCTCCGGGAGCCTATCTCTATGGCTACACCTTC

V: TRBV9
size: NA
D: TRBD1
J: TRBJ2-6
CDR3: CASSEARDRGTSGANVLTF
DNA: TGTGCCAGCAGCGAGGCTAGGGACAGGGGGACGTCTGGGGCCAACGTCCTGACTTTC

V: TRBV6-5
size: NA
D: NA
J: TRBJ2-7
CDR3: CASSYGASYEQYF
DNA: TGTGCCAGCAGTTACGGAGCCTCCTACGAGCAGTACTTC

V: TRBV10-3
size: NA
D: TRBD2
J: TRBJ2-1
CDR3: CAIREGSGGRGGNEQFF
DNA: TGTGCCATAAGGGAGGGTAGCGGGGGAAGAGGGGGGAATGAGCAGTTCTTC

V: TRBV6-5
size: once
D: NA
J: TRBJ1-3
CDR3: CASSSGGHTGNTIYF
DNA: TGTGCCAGCAGTTCCGGGGGGCATACTGGAAACACCATATATTTT

V: TRBV20-1
size: NA
D: NA
J: TRBJ2-7
CDR3: CSASDTQKGYYEQYF
DNA: TGCAGTGCTAGTGATACCCAGAAGGGGTACTACGAGCAGTACTTC

V: TRBV5-1
size: NA
D: TRBD2
J: TRBJ2-5
CDR3: CASSQSGAGGPSEETQYF
DNA: TGCGCCAGCAGCCAGTCAGGGGCGGGGGGGCCGAGTGAAGAGACCCAGTACTTC

V: TRBV11-1
size: NA
D: NA
J: TRBJ2-2
CDR3: CASSSWQGMNTGELFF
DNA: TGTGCCAGCAGCTCATGGCAGGGGATGAACACCGGGGAGCTGTTTTTT

V: TRBV27
size: NA
D: TRBD1
J: TRBJ1-5
CDR3: CASGTVSNQPQHF
DNA: TGTGCCAGCGGGACAGTTAGCAATCAGCCCCAGCATTTT

V: TRBV27
size: NA
D: TRBD1
J: TRBJ2-6
CDR3: CASRQGSSSGANVLTF
DNA: TGTGCCAGTAGACAGGGAAGTTCTTCTGGGGCCAACGTCCTGACTTTC

V: TRBV29-1
size: NA
D: NA
J: TRBJ1-2
CDR3: CSVVVGSFYGYTF
DNA: TGCAGCGTTGTCGTCGGGTCCTTCTATGGCTACACCTTC

V: TRBV13
size: NA
D: TRBD2
J: TRBJ2-7
CDR3: CASSNRLAPSYEQYF
DNA: TGTGCCAGCAGTAACCGACTAGCTCCCAGCTACGAGCAGTACTTC

V: TRBV30
size: NA
D: NA
J: TRBJ1-2
CDR3: CAWSEWQGGYTF
DNA: TGTGCCTGGAGTGAGTGGCAGGGAGGGTACACCTTC

V: TRBV6-5
size: NA
D: NA
J: TRBJ1-5
CDR3: CASSYSREFNQPQHF
DNA: TGTGCCAGCAGTTACTCGAGAGAGTTTAATCAGCCCCAGCATTTT

V: TRBV5-1
size: NA
D: NA
J: TRBJ2-5
CDR3: CASSSVSGAEETQYF
DNA: TGCGCCAGCAGCTCGGTTTCAGGGGCAGAGGAGACCCAGTACTTC

V: TRBV7-2
size: NA
D: TRBD1
J: TRBJ1-1
CDR3: CASSSQGGETEAFF
DNA: TGTGCCAGCAGCTCGCAGGGGGGAGAAACTGAAGCTTTCTTT

V: TRBV27
size: NA
D: TRBD2
J: TRBJ2-5
CDR3: CASRVWAGGPQETQYF
DNA: TGTGCCAGCAGGGTTTGGGCGGGGGGACCTCAAGAGACCCAGTACTTC

V: TRBV18
size: NA
D: NA
J: TRBJ2-1
CDR3: CASSPGLLGNEQFF
DNA: TGTGCCAGCTCACCAGGTCTTCTCGGCAATGAGCAGTTCTTC

V: TRBV5-6
size: NA
D: NA
J: TRBJ2-5
CDR3: CASSVRETQYF
DNA: TGTGCCAGCAGCGTGAGAGAGACCCAGTACTTC

V: TRBV6-2/TRBV6-3
size: NA
D: NA
J: TRBJ2-1
CDR3: CASSYSPLWGVYNEQFF
DNA: TGTGCCAGCAGTTACTCGCCCCTATGGGGGGTCTACAATGAGCAGTTCTTC

V: TRBV30
size: NA
D: NA
J: TRBJ1-1
CDR3: CAWSPQGGTEAFF
DNA: TGTGCCTGGAGTCCCCAGGGTGGCACTGAAGCTTTCTTT

V: TRBV28
size: NA
D: TRBD1
J: TRBJ1-4
CDR3: CASSSNNRDRVWEKLFF
DNA: TGTGCCAGCAGTTCCAATAACCGGGACAGGGTCTGGGAAAAACTGTTTTTT

V: TRBV7-2
size: NA
D: NA
J: TRBJ1-3
CDR3: CASSLAPGTGNTIYF
DNA: TGTGCCAGCAGCTTAGCTCCAGGGACTGGAAACACCATATATTTT

V: TRBV3-1/TRBV3-2
size: NA
D: NA
J: TRBJ1-1
CDR3: CASSQSGETEAFF
DNA: TGTGCCAGCAGCCAGTCAGGGGAGACTGAAGCTTTCTTT

V: TRBV30
size: NA
D: NA
J: TRBJ1-2
CDR3: CAWSVWGRPRDGYTF
DNA: TGTGCCTGGAGTGTATGGGGCAGACCCAGGGATGGCTACACCTTC

V: TRBV4-3
size: NA
D: NA
J: TRBJ2-6
CDR3: CASSQDTGANVLTF
DNA: TGCGCCAGCAGCCAAGATACAGGGGCCAACGTCCTGACTTTC

V: TRBV7-3
size: once
D: TRBD2
J: TRBJ2-5
CDR3: CASSLLAGASQETQYF
DNA: TGTGCCAGCAGCTTACTAGCGGGGGCCTCCCAAGAGACCCAGTACTTC

V: TRBV11-2
size: many
D: NA
J: TRBJ2-1
CDR3: CASSINRLQEQFF
DNA: TGTGCCAGCAGTATAAACAGGCTGCAGGAGCAGTTCTTC

V: TRBV20-1
size: NA
D: TRBD2
J: TRBJ2-3
CDR3: CSASLTSGSTDTQYF
DNA: TGCAGTGCTAGTCTTACTAGCGGCTCCACAGATACGCAGTATTTT

V: TRBV19
size: NA
D: NA
J: TRBJ1-4
CDR3: CASSTRVTNEKLFF
DNA: TGTGCCAGTAGTACCCGGGTTACTAATGAAAAACTGTTTTTT

V: TRBV7-2
size: NA
D: NA
J: TRBJ1-5
CDR3: CASSFGAGQPQHF
DNA: TGTGCCAGCAGTTTTGGGGCCGGGCAGCCCCAGCATTTT

V: TRBV19
size: NA
D: TRBD1
J: TRBJ2-5
CDR3: CASRGPQETQYF
DNA: TGTGCCAGCAGGGGGCCTCAAGAGACCCAGTACTTC

V: TRBV27
size: NA
D: NA
J: TRBJ2-5
CDR3: CASKTLRVGETQYF
DNA: TGTGCCAGCAAAACACTTCGGGTGGGAGAGACCCAGTACTTC

V: TRBV6-5
size: NA
D: NA
J: TRBJ2-3
CDR3: CASRLPGVDTQYF
DNA: TGTGCCAGCAGACTCCCGGGGGTCGATACGCAGTATTTT

V: TRBV5-1
size: NA
D: TRBD1
J: TRBJ1-4
CDR3: CASSLQGAPNEKLFF
DNA: TGCGCCAGCAGCCTCCAGGGGGCTCCTAATGAAAAACTGTTTTTT

V: TRBV30
size: NA
D: NA
J: TRBJ1-3
CDR3: CAWSLGLGGNTIYF
DNA: TGTGCCTGGAGTCTTGGACTTGGCGGAAACACCATATATTTT

V: TRBV5-1
size: NA
D: NA
J: TRBJ2-2
CDR3: CASSARSTTGELFF
DNA: TGCGCCAGCAGCGCTCGTTCCACTACCGGGGAGCTGTTTTTT

V: TRBV4-1
size: NA
D: TRBD1
J: TRBJ2-3
CDR3: CASSEGAGTDTQYF
DNA: TGCGCCAGCAGCGAGGGGGCAGGGACAGATACGCAGTATTTT

V: TRBV2
size: NA
D: TRBD1
J: TRBJ2-5
CDR3: CASSEAQQGARETQYF
DNA: TGTGCCAGCAGTGAAGCGCAACAGGGGGCGAGGGAGACCCAGTACTTC

V: TRBV18
size: once
D: TRBD2
J: TRBJ2-7
CDR3: CASSPPRTTSGSYEQYF
DNA: TGTGCCAGCTCACCACCCCGGACTACTAGCGGCTCCTACGAGCAGTACTTC

V: TRBV7-9
size: few
D: NA
J: TRBJ1-5
CDR3: CASSSGGPGHQPQHF
DNA: TGTGCCAGCAGCTCCGGGGGACCGGGTCATCAGCCCCAGCATTTT